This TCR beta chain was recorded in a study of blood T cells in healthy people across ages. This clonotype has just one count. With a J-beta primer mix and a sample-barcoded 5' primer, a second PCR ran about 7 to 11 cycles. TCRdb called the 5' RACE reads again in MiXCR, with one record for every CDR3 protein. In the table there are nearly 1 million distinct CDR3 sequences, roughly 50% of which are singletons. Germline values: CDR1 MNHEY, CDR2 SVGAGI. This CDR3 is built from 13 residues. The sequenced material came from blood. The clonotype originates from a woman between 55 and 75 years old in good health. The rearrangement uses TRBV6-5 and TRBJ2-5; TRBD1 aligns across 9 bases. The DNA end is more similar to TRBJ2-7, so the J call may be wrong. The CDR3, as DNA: TGTGCCAGCCGCCCGGGACAGGGTCGCGAGCAGTACTTC. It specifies CASRPGQGREQYF.